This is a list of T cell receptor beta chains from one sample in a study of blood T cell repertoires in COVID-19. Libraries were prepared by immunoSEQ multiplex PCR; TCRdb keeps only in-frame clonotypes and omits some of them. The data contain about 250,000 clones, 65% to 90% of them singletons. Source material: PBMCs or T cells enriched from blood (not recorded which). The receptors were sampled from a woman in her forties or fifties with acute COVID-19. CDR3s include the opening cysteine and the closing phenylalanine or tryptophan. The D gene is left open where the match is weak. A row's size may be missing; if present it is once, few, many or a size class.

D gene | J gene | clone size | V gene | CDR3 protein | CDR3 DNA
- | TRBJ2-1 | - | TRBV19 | CASSIDPWTSGNEQFF | TGTGCCAGTAGTATAGACCCGTGGACCTCGGGGAATGAGCAGTTCTTC
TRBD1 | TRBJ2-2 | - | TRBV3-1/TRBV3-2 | CASSQDDRGCAGELFF | TGTGCCAGCAGCCAAGATGACAGGGGCTGTGCCGGGGAGCTGTTTTTT
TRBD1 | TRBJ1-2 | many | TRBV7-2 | CASSPGGTRSGYTF | TGTGCCAGCAGTCCAGGGGGGACGAGGTCCGGCTACACCTTC
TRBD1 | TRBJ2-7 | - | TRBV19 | CASSIGQGAQYEQYF | TGTGCCAGTAGTATAGGACAGGGGGCGCAATACGAGCAGTACTTC
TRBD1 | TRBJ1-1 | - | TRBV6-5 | CASTPDRVRTEAFF | TGTGCCAGCACCCCGGACAGGGTCAGGACTGAAGCTTTCTTT
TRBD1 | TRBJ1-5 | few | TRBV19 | CATTGTGHGQPQHF | TGTGCCACTACCGGGACAGGGCATGGTCAGCCCCAGCATTTT
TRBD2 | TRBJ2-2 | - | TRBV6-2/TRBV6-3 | CASSYGGGAGTGELFF | TGTGCCAGCAGTTACGGCGGGGGGGCCGGCACCGGGGAGCTGTTTTTT
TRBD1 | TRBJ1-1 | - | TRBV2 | CASSGTGGPTEAFF | TGTGCCAGCAGTGGGACAGGGGGCCCCACTGAAGCTTTCTTT
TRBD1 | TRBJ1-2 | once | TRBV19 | CASSIGGGDGYTF | TGTGCCAGTAGTATCGGAGGGGGCGACGGCTACACCTTC
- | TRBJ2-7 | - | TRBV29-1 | CSVEENSSYEQYF | TGCAGCGTTGAAGAGAACAGCTCCTACGAGCAGTACTTC
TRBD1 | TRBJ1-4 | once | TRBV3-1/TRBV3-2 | CASSHRQGAGEKLFF | TGTGCCAGCAGCCATCGACAGGGGGCAGGAGAAAAACTGTTTTTT
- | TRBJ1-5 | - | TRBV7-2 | CASSEQGNAGEPQHF | TGTGCCAGCAGCGAACAGGGTAATGCAGGGGAGCCCCAGCATTTT
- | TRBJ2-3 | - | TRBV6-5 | CASRHSASSTDTQYF | TGTGCCAGCAGACATTCGGCTAGCAGCACAGATACGCAGTATTTT
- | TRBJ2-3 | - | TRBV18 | CASSPRHTDTQYF | TGTGCCAGCTCACCCAGGCACACAGATACGCAGTATTTT
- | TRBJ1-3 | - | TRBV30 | CACRPKGAGNTIYF | TGTGCCTGCCGCCCTAAAGGGGCTGGAAACACCATATATTTT
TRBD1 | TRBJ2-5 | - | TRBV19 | CASSIRGQWEETQYF | TGTGCCAGTAGTATACGGGGACAGTGGGAAGAGACCCAGTACTTC
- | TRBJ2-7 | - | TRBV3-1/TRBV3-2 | CASSQEREQYF | TGTGCCAGCAGCCAAGAGCGGGAGCAGTACTTC
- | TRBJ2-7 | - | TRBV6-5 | CASSYSSRSSYEQYF | TGTGCCAGCAGTTACTCGAGCAGGTCTTCCTACGAGCAGTACTTC
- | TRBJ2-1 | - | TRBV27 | CASSPDRTSYNEQFF | TGTGCCAGCAGTCCCGACAGGACCTCCTACAATGAGCAGTTCTTC
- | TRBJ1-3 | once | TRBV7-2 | CASTLGGGNTIYF | TGTGCCAGCACCCTAGGGGGTGGAAACACCATATATTTT
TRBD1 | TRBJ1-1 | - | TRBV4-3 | CASSQVLGGHTEAFF | TGCGCCAGCAGCCAAGTTTTAGGGGGCCACACTGAAGCTTTCTTT